This T cell receptor (beta chain) was sequenced during a study of cytomegalovirus exposure and HLA in healthy donors. General study findings and limits: Later analysis identified a missense DCLRE1C variant that was linked to TCR beta V- and J-gene trimming. Listed as cytomegalovirus-associated were over 150 TCR beta chains. Indistinguishable V segments, including TRBV6-2 and TRBV6-3, were excluded.

Germline V gene sequence: CDR1 SGHTA, CDR2 FQGNSA. The CDR3 consists of 15 residues. V lost 5 bases, J lost 3 bases, and 7 bases stayed unmatched. Donors sampled were nominally healthy, though unrecorded immune exposures were likely. A multiplex PCR was run with 60 Vbeta primers and 13 Jbeta primers. Using immunoSEQ multiplex PCR, the repertoire was profiled, and TCRdb retains in-frame clones only, with some absent. The repertoire holds around 180,000 clones, with 79% as singletons. With regard to this clone: Its antigen remains unidentified.

This TCR was recovered from a woman aged 40 to 50 in good health and CMV-seronegative. The chain carries TRBV7-2 and TRBJ2-3; 8 bases align to TRBD1. Sequenced input: PBMCs. Here the CDR3 reads CASSLGQGFTDTQYF. The CDR3 DNA sequence: TGTGCCAGCAGCCTAGGACAGGGTTTTACAGATACGCAGTATTTT.